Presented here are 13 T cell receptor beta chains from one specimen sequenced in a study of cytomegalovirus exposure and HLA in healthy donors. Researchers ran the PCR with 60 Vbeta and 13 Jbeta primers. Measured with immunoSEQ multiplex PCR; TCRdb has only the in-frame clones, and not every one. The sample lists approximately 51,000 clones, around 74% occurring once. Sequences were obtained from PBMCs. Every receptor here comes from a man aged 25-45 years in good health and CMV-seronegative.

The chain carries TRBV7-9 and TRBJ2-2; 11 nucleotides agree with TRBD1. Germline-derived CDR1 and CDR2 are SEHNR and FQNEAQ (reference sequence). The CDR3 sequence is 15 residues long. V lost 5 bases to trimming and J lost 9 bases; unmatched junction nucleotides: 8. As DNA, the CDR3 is TGTGCCAGCAGCGCTCCGGGACAGGGGGGGTGGGAGCTGTTTTTT. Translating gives CASSAPGQGGWELFF.

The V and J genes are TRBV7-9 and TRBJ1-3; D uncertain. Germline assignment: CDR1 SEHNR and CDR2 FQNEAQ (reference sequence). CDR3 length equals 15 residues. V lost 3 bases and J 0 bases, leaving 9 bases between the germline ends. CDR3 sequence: CASSFSISSGNTIYF. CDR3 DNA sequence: TGTGCCAGCAGCTTTAGCATTAGCTCTGGAAACACCATATATTTT.

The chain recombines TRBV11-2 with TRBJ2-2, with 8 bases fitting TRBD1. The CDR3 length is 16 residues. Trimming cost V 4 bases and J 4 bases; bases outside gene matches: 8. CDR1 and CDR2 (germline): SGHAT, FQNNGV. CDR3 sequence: CASSSGQGRSTGELFF. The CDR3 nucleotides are TGTGCCAGCAGCTCCGGACAGGGAAGGTCCACCGGGGAGCTGTTTTTT.

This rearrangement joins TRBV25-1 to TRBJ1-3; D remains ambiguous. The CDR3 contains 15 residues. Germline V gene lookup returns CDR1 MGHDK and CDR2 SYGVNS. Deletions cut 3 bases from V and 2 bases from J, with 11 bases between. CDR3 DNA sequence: TGTGCCAGCAGTGAGAATGTAGTGGCTGGAAACACCATATATTTT. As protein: CASSENVVAGNTIYF. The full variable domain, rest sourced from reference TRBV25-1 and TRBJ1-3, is EADIYQTPRYLVIGTGKKITLECSQTMGHDKMYWYQQDPGMELHLIHYSYGVNSTEKGDLSSESTVSRIRTEHFPLTLESARPSHTSQYLCASSENVVAGNTIYFGEGSWLTVV.

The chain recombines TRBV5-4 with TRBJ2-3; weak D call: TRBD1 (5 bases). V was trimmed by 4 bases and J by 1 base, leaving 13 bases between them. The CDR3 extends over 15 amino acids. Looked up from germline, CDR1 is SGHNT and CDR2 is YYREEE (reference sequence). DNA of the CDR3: TGTGCCAGCAGCCCCCAGGGCGGCCGCACAGATACGCAGTATTTT. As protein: CASSPQGGRTDTQYF.

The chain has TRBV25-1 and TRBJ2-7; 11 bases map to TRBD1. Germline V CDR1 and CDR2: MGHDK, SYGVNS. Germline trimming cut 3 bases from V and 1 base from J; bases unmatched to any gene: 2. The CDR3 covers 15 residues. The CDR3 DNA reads TGTGCCAGCAGTGACTGGGACAGGGGGTCCTACGAGCAGTACTTC. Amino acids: CASSDWDRGSYEQYF.

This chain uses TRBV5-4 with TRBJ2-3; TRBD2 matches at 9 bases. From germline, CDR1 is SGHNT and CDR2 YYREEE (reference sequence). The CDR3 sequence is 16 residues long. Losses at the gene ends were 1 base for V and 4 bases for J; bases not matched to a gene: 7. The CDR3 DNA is TGTGCCAGCAGCTTGTTCCGGCGGGAGGGCTCAGATACGCAGTATTTT. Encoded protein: CASSLFRREGSDTQYF.

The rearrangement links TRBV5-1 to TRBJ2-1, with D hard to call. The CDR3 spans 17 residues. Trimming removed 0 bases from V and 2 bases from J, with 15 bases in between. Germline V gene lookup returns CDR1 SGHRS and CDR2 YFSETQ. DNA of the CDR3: TGCGCCAGCAGCTTGGAGAGCGTCCGCGGCACCTACAATGAGCAGTTCTTC. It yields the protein CASSLESVRGTYNEQFF.

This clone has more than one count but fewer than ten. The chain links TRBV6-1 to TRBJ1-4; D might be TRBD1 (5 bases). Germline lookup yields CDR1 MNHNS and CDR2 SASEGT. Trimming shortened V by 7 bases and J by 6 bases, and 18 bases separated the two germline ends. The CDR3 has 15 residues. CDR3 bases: TGTGCCAGCAACAAAAAGACAGCGGGGGATGAAAAACTGTTTTTT. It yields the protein CASNKKTAGDEKLFF.

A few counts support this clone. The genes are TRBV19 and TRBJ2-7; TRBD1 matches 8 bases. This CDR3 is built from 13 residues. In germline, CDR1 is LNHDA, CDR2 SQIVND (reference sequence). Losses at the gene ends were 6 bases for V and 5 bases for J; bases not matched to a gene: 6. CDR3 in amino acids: CASRGQGANEQYF. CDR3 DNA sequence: TGTGCCAGTAGAGGGCAGGGGGCCAACGAGCAGTACTTC. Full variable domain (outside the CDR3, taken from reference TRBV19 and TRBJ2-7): DGGITQSPKYLFRKEGQNVTLSCEQNLNHDAMYWYRQDPGQGLRLIYYSQIVNDFQKGDIAEGYSVSREKKESFPLTVTSAQKNPTAFYLCASRGQGANEQYFGPGTRLTVT.

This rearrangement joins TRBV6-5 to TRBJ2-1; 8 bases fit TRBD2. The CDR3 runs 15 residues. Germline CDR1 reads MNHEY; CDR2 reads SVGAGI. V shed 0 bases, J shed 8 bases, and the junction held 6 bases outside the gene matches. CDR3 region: CASSYSSGGPYEQFF. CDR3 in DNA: TGTGCCAGCAGTTACTCGTCGGGAGGGCCGTATGAGCAGTTCTTC.

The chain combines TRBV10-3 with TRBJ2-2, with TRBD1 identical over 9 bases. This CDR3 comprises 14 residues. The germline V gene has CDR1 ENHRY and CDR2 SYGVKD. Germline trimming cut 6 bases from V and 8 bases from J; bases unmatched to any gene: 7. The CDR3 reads CAISDTGGEGELFF. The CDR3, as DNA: TGTGCCATCAGCGATACAGGGGGCGAGGGGGAGCTGTTTTTT.

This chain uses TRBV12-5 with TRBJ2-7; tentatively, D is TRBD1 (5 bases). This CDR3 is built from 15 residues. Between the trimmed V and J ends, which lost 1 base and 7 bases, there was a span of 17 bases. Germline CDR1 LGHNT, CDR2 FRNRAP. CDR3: CASGLGFRQFGEQYF. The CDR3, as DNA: TGTGCTAGTGGTTTGGGCTTTCGACAGTTCGGGGAGCAGTACTTC.